This TCR beta chain was retrieved from a study of tumor-infiltrating lymphocytes in primary liver carcinoma. The overall study: Lesions, classed as T1-T3 N0M0, spanned 4.2 to 10 cm across.

Using a constant-region primer together with ProtoScript II reverse transcriptase, TCR beta cDNA was made from 500 to 650 ng of total RNA. Three nested multiplex PCR rounds, a slightly modified ARM-PCR method, built the TCR beta libraries. TRBV1-TRBV30 forward and Cbeta reverse primers drove the first two roughly 9-cycle rounds. Each CDR3 protein is one row after TCRdb ran MiXCR on the multiplex PCR reads. The sample records some 21,000 distinct CDR3 sequences, 75% to 80% being singletons. Study-wide results and caveats: Tumors had a significantly higher top-250-clone fraction than blood (p = 0.039). Roughly 7.5-24% of top clones, and no more, occurred in all five tumor regions.

CDR1 MNHEY and CDR2 SVGAGI come from the germline V gene. This CDR3 contains 15 residues. Starting material for RNA and DNA co-extraction consisted of roughly 19-34 mg of unsorted bulk tissue. HBV chronically infected the treatment-naive patients. Worth noting for this clonotype: No antigen is known for it. At one end the junction does not follow the germline gene, possibly because of a read error.

The TCR originated in a woman aged 25 to 39 with primary liver carcinoma and hepatitis B virus infection. The source material was liver tumor tissue from sampling region 1. The subset: tumor region T1, superior pole. This sequence joins TRBV6-5 and TRBJ2-7; weak D call: TRBD1 (6 bases). In DNA, the CDR3 is TGTACCAGCAGTTACGAGGACAGCAGCTCCTACGAGCAATACTTC. Its translation is CTSSYEDSSSYEQYF.